The clone carrying this T cell receptor (beta chain) appeared a single time. Clones were sequenced by immunoSEQ multiplex PCR, and TCRdb holds only the in-frame ones, with some missing. The data hold under 6,500 clones, with 65% to 90% observed a single time. This entry is derived from a study of tumor T cells in aggressive B-cell lymphoma. This CDR3 comprises 14 residues. Trimming took 2 bases from V and 6 from J, leaving 15 bases between them. CDR1 is SGHNT and CDR2 is YYREEE in the germline V gene (reference sequence). The clonotype originates from an adult with diffuse large B cell lymphoma. The source material was tumor tissue. The rearrangement joins TRBV5-4 to TRBJ2-7; D may be TRBD1 (6 bases). The CDR3 DNA follows: TGTGCCAGCAGCTTCGGGGACATAGGGAGCGAGCAGTACTTC. This sequence encodes CASSFGDIGSEQYF.